Below, 6 T cell receptor beta chains from the same sample are listed, as sequenced in a study of T cell responses to AZD1222 COVID-19 vaccine. Clones were sequenced by immunoSEQ multiplex PCR, and TCRdb holds only the in-frame ones, with some missing. The sample carries around 87,000 clones, approximately 91% recorded once. This specimen was peripheral blood, taken on day 0 of AZD1222 vaccination. The source is an adult in good health.

This clone appeared a single time. The chain uses TRBV6-2 or TRBV6-3 and TRBJ2-3; 9 bases line up with TRBD1. V lost 4 bases to trimming and J lost 2 bases; unmatched junction nucleotides: 4. From germline, CDR1 is MNHEY and CDR2 SVGEGT. The CDR3 sequence is 15 residues long. CDR3 region: CASSSGQGTTDTQYF. The CDR3 DNA follows: TGTGCCAGCAGTTCCGGACAGGGGACCACAGATACGCAGTATTTT.

The V call is TRBV19, the J call TRBJ1-5, with D unclear. Germline lookup yields CDR1 LNHDA and CDR2 SQIVND (reference sequence). The V end was cut by 3 bases, the J end by 16 bases, with 16 bases between. The length of the CDR3 is 12 residues. The CDR3 nucleotides are TGTGCCAGTAGTATTTTGTCGGGTCCAGAACATTTT. Translation: CASSILSGPEHF.

The J gene is TRBJ2-6, the V gene TRBV5-6, with D possibly being TRBD1 or TRBD2 (7 bases each). Trimming took off 4 bases at V and 0 bases at J, with 20 bases between the two ends. The CDR3 contains 19 residues. Germline V gene sequence: CDR1 SGHDT, CDR2 YYEEEE. CDR3: CASSVAGGTIDSGANVLTF. CDR3 bases: TGTGCCAGCAGCGTCGCAGGGGGGACTATCGACTCTGGGGCCAACGTCCTGACTTTC. Using reference TRBV5-6 and TRBJ2-6 for the parts outside the CDR3, the full variable domain is DAGVTQSPTHLIKTRGQQVTLRCSPKSGHDTVSWYQQALGQGPQFIFQYYEEEERQRGNFPDRFSGHQFPNYSSELNVNALLLGDSALYLCASSVAGGTIDSGANVLTFGAGSRLTVL.

This chain connects TRBV5-1 to TRBJ1-2; TRBD1 matches 10 bases. The germline V gene encodes CDR1 SGHRS and CDR2 YFSETQ. The CDR3 totals 13 residues. V shed 4 bases, J shed 7 bases, and the junction held 4 bases outside the gene matches. The CDR3, as DNA: TGCGCCAGCAGCCCCGGACAGGGGGTTGGCTACACCTTC. Its protein is CASSPGQGVGYTF. Looking up the rest from reference TRBV5-1 and TRBJ1-2 gives the full variable domain: KAGVTQTPRYLIKTRGQQVTLSCSPISGHRSVSWYQQTPGQGLQFLFEYFSETQRNKGNFPGRFSGRQFSNSRSEMNVSTLELGDSALYLCASSPGQGVGYTFGSGTRLTVV.

The gene calls are TRBV19 and TRBJ1-2, with D perhaps matching TRBD1 (5 bases). Looked up from germline, CDR1 is LNHDA and CDR2 is SQIVND (reference sequence). Trimming pared 3 bases from V and 2 bases from J, leaving 16 bases between. This CDR3 comprises 16 residues. CDR3 sequence reads: CASSIQGSLRNYGYTF. The CDR3 DNA reads as TGTGCCAGTAGTATTCAGGGATCCCTCAGGAACTATGGCTACACCTTC.

The rearrangement links TRBV7-9 to TRBJ1-6, with a tentative D call TRBD1 (5 bases). Trimming left V 2 bases short and J 9 bases short, with 11 bases between. The germline V gene has CDR1 SEHNR and CDR2 FQNEAQ (reference sequence). This CDR3 region has 14 residues. CDR3 protein: CASSLLVGASPLHF. The CDR3 region has the DNA TGTGCCAGCAGCTTACTTGTTGGGGCTTCACCCCTCCACTTT.